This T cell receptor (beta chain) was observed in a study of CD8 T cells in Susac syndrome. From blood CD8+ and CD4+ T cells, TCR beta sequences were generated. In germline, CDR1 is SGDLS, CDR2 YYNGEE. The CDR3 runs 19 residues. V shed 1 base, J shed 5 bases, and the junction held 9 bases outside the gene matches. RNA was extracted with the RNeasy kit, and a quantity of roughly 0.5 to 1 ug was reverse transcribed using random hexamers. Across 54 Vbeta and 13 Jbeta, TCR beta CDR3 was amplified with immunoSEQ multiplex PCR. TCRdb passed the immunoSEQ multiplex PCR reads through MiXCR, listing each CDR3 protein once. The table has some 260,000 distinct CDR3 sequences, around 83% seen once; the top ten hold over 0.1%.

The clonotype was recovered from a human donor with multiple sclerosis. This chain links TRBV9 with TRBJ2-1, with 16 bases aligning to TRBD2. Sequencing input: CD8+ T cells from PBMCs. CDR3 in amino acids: CASSVTTGTSGRGDNEQFF. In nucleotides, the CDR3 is TGTGCCAGCAGCGTAACAACCGGGACTAGCGGGAGGGGGGACAATGAGCAGTTCTTC. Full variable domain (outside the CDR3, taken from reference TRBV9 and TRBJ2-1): DSGVTQTPKHLITATGQRVTLRCSPRSGDLSVYWYQQSLDQGLQFLIQYYNGEERAKGNILERFSAQQFPDLHSELNLSSLELGDSALYFCASSVTTGTSGRGDNEQFFGPGTRLTVL.